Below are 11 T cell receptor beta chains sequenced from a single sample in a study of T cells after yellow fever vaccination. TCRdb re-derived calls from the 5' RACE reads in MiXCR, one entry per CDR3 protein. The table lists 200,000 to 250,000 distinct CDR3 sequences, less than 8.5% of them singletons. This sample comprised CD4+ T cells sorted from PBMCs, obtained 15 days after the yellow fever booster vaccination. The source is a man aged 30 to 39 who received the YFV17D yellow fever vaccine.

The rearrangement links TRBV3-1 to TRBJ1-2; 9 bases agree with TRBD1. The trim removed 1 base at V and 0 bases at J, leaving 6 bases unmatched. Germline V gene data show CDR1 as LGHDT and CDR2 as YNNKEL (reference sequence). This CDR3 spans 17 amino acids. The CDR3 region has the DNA TGTGCCAGCAGCCAAGGAGGGACAGGGAACGCTAACTATGGCTACACCTTC. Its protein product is CASSQGGTGNANYGYTF.

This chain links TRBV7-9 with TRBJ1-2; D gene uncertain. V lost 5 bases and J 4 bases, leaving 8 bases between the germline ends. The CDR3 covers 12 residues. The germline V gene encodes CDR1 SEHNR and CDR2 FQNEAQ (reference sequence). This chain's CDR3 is CASSQELYGYTF. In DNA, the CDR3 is TGTGCCAGCAGCCAAGAACTCTATGGCTACACCTTC.

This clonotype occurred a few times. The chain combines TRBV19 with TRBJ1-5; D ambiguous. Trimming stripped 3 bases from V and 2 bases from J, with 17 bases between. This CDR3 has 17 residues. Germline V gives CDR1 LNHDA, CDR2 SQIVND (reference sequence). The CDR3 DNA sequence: TGTGCCAGTAGTATTGGGAGGGTTGGTCGGGGCAATCAGCCCCAGCATTTT. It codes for CASSIGRVGRGNQPQHF.

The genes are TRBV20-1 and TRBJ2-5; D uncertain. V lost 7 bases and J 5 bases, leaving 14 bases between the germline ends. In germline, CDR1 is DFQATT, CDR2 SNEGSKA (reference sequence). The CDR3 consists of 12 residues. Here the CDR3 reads CSGGVGWETQYF. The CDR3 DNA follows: TGCAGTGGGGGTGTGGGATGGGAGACCCAGTACTTC.

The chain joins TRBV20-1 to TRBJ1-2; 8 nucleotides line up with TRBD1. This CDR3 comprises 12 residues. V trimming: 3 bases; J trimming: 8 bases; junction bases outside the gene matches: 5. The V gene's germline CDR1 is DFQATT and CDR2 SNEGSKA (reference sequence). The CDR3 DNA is TGCAGTGCTAGGGACAGGGTACGCGGCTACACCTTC. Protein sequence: CSARDRVRGYTF.

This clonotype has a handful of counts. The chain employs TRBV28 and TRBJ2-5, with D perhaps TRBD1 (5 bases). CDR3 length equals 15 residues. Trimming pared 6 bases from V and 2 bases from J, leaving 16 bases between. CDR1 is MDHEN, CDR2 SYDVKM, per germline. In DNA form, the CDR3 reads TGTGCCAGCAGGTCCTTGAAGGGGAAACAAGAGACCCAGTACTTC. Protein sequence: CASRSLKGKQETQYF.

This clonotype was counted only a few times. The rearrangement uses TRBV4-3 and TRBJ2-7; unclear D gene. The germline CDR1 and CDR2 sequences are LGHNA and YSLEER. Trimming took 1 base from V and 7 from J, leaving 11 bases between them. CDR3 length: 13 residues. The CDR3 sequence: CASSQVRLEEQYF. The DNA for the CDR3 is TGCGCCAGCAGCCAAGTTCGGTTGGAGGAGCAGTACTTC.

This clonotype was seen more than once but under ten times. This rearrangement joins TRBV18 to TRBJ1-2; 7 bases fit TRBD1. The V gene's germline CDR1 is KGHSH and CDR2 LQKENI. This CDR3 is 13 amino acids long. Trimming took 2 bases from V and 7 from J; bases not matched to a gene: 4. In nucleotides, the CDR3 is TGTGCCAGCTCACCAGGACAGGAGGGTGGCTACACCTTC. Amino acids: CASSPGQEGGYTF.

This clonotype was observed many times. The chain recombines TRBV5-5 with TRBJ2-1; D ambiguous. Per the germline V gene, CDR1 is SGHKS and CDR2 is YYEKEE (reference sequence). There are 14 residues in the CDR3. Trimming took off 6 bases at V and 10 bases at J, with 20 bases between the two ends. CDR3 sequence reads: CASTPASVLGEQFF. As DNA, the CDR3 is TGTGCCAGCACCCCGGCAAGTGTGCTGGGAGAGCAGTTCTTC.

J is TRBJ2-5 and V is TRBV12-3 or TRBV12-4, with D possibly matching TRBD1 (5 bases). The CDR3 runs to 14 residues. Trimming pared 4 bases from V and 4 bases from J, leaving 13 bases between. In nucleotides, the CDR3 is TGTGCCAGCAGTTATAAGACAGTCCGAGAGACCCAGTACTTC. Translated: CASSYKTVRETQYF.

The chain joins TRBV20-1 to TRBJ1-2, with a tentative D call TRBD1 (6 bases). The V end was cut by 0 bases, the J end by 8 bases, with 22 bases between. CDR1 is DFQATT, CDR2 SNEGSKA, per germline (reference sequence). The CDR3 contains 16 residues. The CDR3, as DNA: TGCAGTGCTAGAGAGTCCGCGACAGGAGGAGTGGGCGGCTACACCTTC. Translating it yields CSARESATGGVGGYTF.